A few counts support the clone carrying this TCR beta chain. What it binds is not known. The germline gives CDR1 MGHRA, CDR2 YSYEKL. V lost 4 bases and J 1 base, leaving 21 bases between the germline ends. CDR3 length: 18 amino acids. The entry originates in a study of CD8+ T cells in alopecia areata. PBMCs, the starting material, were the source of sorted CD4+ and CD8+ T cells. As the sequencing template, cDNA was produced by extracting RNA and reverse transcribing it. Generated by immunoSEQ multiplex PCR, the TCRdb table keeps only in-frame clones and is missing some. The data contain over 120,000 clones, approximately 50% of them singletons. Notes on the study in general: Alphabeta T cells residing in normal skin are also sequenced in scalp samples.

J is TRBJ2-3 and V is TRBV4-1; D is possibly TRBD1 (6 bases). This TCR derives from a human donor with alopecia areata. The material was CD4+ T cells sorted from blood, obtained at week 0. CDR3 protein: CASSPSDSYLFRTDTQYF. The DNA for the CDR3 is TGCGCCAGCAGCCCTTCGGACAGCTATCTATTCCGCACAGATACGCAGTATTTT.